This paragraph covers one T cell receptor beta chain sequence. The antigen it binds to is not known. The sample holds no much larger clone one base away, and base qualities are not on file. These data belong to a study of cytomegalovirus exposure and HLA in healthy donors (dated by TCRdb to 2016 to 2017). For the study in its entirety: An earlier analysis of a few hundred of the donors reported about 300 Gb of sequence data and 117 million unique TCR beta sequences obtained from some 200 million T cells. An early release covering more than 500 HLA-typed donors comprised 250 to 350 gigabases of sequencing data and approximately 80 million unique TCR sequences. Among the 398 genotyped donors, roughly 80% belonged to the genetic ancestry cluster associated with self-reported Caucasian donors. The study was designed to test whether signatures of past pathogen exposure could be identified by cataloging public T cell receptors. The T cell repertoires of 550 to 850 subjects were profiled by immunosequencing and related to cytomegalovirus serostatus. A separate validation cohort of 90 to 150 different subjects was used in addition to the approximately 700-subject first cohort. High-throughput TCR immunosequencing, statistical association of individual TCRs with disease status, and machine learning were combined to predict cytomegalovirus infection status. A later analysis re-analyzed previously published TCR beta repertoires from about 600 donors and added high-resolution HLA genotyping to study TCR occurrence patterns. The later analysis used no new phenotypic data to find candidate immune exposures, relying instead on TCR beta sequences and their occurrence across donors. To decide whether each TCR beta V gene segment behaved as functional or pseudogenic, an earlier analysis of approximately 620 of the donors relied on high-throughput TCR beta sequencing. Donor age, sex, ethnicity and CMV serostatus were compiled alongside the repertoire data. In a later genetic analysis, genome-wide SNP genotypes for about three fifths of the 666 donors were used, and that subset was treated as a discovery cohort. All discovery cohort repertoires had been generated on a single sequencing platform. HLA typing included class I and class II loci at four-digit resolution. The number of typed donors differed by locus: about 629-630 for A, B, C, DRB1 and DQB1; approximately 540 for DQA1; 606 for DPA1; and 450 to 480 for DPB1. Several DR-DQ haplotypes were treated as single units for association and clustering because of strong linkage in the cohort. Among 300 to 500 genotyped donors of the cohort, an average of about 240,000 unique TCR beta nucleotide sequences was sequenced per donor, of which about 20% were non-productive. What the study reported, not specific to this receptor: A later analysis reported that several top co-occurrence clusters appeared linked to parvovirus B19, influenza, CMV and Epstein-Barr virus. Some IMGT-functional V segments, including TRBV6-2 and TRBV6-3, could not be distinguished by the 87-base-pair reads and were therefore excluded. Strong co-occurrence of HLA alleles, especially DR and DQ, made assigning TCR associations to individual alleles difficult. Broadly in line with IMGT annotations, most TCR beta V segments showed up in productive rearrangements about 87% or about 30% of the time in an earlier analysis of 587 of the donors. The study gave a list of about 150 TCR beta chains associated with cytomegalovirus. The classifier was reported to diagnose cytomegalovirus status with high specificity and sensitivity in both the original and validation cohorts. A further reported finding was that TCR beta sequences accurately predicted the HLA-A and HLA-B alleles for most subjects in the first cohort. Presence/absence analyses assumed roughly uniform sequencing depth across donors, an assumption that may not hold. In vitro tests confirmed that a few of the cytomegalovirus-associated TCR beta chains recognize cytomegalovirus antigens. In a later analysis, HLA-associated TCR beta chains showed more clonal expansion and lower generation probabilities than non-associated chains that were equally common. This cohort had only TCR beta chains sequenced, and the lack of alpha or paired-chain data limited which features could be detected. It was suggested by the authors that the approach could potentially be generalized to other disease states and immunological phenotypes. In a later analysis, TCR association rates were found to vary across HLA loci, with the most associated TCRs seen for DRB1 alleles and the fewest for HLA-C alleles. In a later genetic analysis, fewer N-insertions in productive TCRs were reported among donors in an Asian-associated ancestry cluster than the roughly 700-donor mean. In a later analysis, most CMV-associated TCR beta chains were found to appear HLA-restricted, with HLA associations seemingly driven largely by CMV exposure. Because some donors lacked HLA typing at each locus, the association tests relied only on the typed subset. A later genetic analysis associated a missense DCLRE1C variant with V-gene and J-gene trimming of TCR beta chains, and an independent cohort replicated the association. The only immune exposure information available for the cohort was CMV serostatus. A cluster of highly shared sequence variants was judged likely to represent a technical artifact of the sequencing pipeline. Linkage disequilibrium might explain the correlated functional status among segregating V segments, but an unknown experimental factor could not be excluded. Most TCR sequences were observed very rarely across donors, whereas some public TCRs were present in many individuals. A later analysis associated 16,951 TCR beta sequences with specific HLA alleles at a false discovery rate of 0.05. Because counts were too low, approximately 18 rarely observed V segments, including chromosome 9 orphons, were excluded from the earlier analysis of roughly 580 of the donors.

Libraries were prepared through the immunoSEQ multiplex PCR assay. A mixture of 60 forward primers for TCR Vbeta segments and 13 reverse primers for TCR Jbeta segments was used in the multiplex PCR. A multiplex PCR assay on genomic DNA amplified the CDR3 region of rearranged TCR beta genes. Amplified TCR beta libraries were sequenced as 87-base-pair reads on the Illumina HiSeq System. In the paper's pipeline: In a later analysis, approximately 74 million unique TCR beta chains were counted across the approximately 640 repertoires, and roughly 10 million of these chains were shared by at least two donors. A nearest-neighbor algorithm error-corrected the raw reads and collapsed the reads into unique sequences, merging closely related sequences to remove PCR and sequencing errors. V, D and J gene segments were assigned by aligning CDR3 sequences to IMGT reference sequences. For a sequence to be retained, at least a six-nucleotide match to both a V gene segment and a J gene segment was required. A rearrangement was called productive if the CDR3 had no stop codons and remained in frame with V and J, and every other rearrangement was called non-productive. CDR3 was defined according to IMGT convention as the region running from the second conserved V-encoded cysteine to the conserved J-encoded phenylalanine. The earlier analysis of about 620 of the donors excluded sequences that lacked an unambiguous match to a single V gene segment. An earlier analysis of around 600 of the donors classified V segments as functional when productive rearrangements were above 56.7% and as segregating when the standard deviation between donors was above 5%. To diagnose cytomegalovirus status from the catalog of TCR beta chain sequences, a statistical classification framework was built. V and J gene assignment, in a later analysis, came from comparing TCR nucleotide sequences with IMGT/GENE-DB human TR gene sequences. Using the TCRdist pipeline, a later analysis assigned CDR3 sequences along with most-parsimonious VDJ recombination scenarios. In a later analysis, each TCR beta chain was defined by its CDR3 amino acid sequence together with its V-gene family, and reads without a unique V-gene family were excluded. A later analysis removed 592 highly shared, low-generation-probability nucleotide sequences to deal with suspected cross-contamination and a sequencing artifact. In a later analysis, a clonal expansion index for each public chain was calculated from normalized within-repertoire ranks of inferred template counts. A later analysis computed generation probabilities with a VDJ recombination model fitted to out-of-frame rearrangements, and checked the results against IGoR. In a later analysis, TCR-TCR, TCR-HLA and TCR-CMV co-occurrence was scored with hypergeometric tests, and a repertoire-size bias correction was applied to TCR pairs. False discovery rates were estimated in a later analysis by permuting HLA or CMV assignments 20 times. In a later analysis, co-occurring TCRs were grouped using DBSCAN, and TCRdist sequence similarity was added for clustering within HLA-allele-positive subsets. For co-occurrence clustering, repertoires with fewer than 30,000 or more than 120,000 public chains were excluded, along with five repertoires with anomalous nucleotide sharing. This is the immuneACCESS table as TCRdb keeps it, with only in-frame sequences that have V and J called. A part of the clones is gone; compared with another copy, unresolved V genes explain less than half, and the rest is unexplained. The V and J calls and clone size come from that table; D and trimming were worked out from the DNA. The sample table contains some 90,000 clones; only one count was recorded for over 75% of them. Around 2% of the sample rests with the top ten.

For CDR1 and CDR2, the germline V gene (reference sequence) lists GTSNPN and SVGIG. The CDR3 sequence holds 14 residues, the cysteine and phenylalanine included. The sequence is cut down to CDR3 DNA, 42 bases in frame from base 1. Ends trimmed: V by 5 bases, J by 2 bases; bases unmatched to a gene: 6. The cohort was made up of hundreds of healthy bone marrow donors. Cohort members were all nominally healthy when sampled, although unrecorded immune exposures were likely present. The donor tested CMV seronegative and was one of the 352 seronegative cohort members. A peripheral blood sample was provided by each donor, and peripheral blood mononuclear cells were used for TCR beta sequencing. Genomic DNA was extracted from the blood cell samples with the Qiagen DNeasy Blood Extraction Kit.

What was sequenced was PBMCs. The rearrangement combines TRBV30 with TRBJ2-1, and TRBD2 aligns with 7 junction nucleotides. The TCR sequence derives from a boy aged 5-17 years in good health and CMV-seronegative. Read as DNA, the sequence is TGTGCCTGGTCGAGGAGCGGGACCTACAATGAGCAGTTCTTC. This yields the protein CAWSRSGTYNEQFF.